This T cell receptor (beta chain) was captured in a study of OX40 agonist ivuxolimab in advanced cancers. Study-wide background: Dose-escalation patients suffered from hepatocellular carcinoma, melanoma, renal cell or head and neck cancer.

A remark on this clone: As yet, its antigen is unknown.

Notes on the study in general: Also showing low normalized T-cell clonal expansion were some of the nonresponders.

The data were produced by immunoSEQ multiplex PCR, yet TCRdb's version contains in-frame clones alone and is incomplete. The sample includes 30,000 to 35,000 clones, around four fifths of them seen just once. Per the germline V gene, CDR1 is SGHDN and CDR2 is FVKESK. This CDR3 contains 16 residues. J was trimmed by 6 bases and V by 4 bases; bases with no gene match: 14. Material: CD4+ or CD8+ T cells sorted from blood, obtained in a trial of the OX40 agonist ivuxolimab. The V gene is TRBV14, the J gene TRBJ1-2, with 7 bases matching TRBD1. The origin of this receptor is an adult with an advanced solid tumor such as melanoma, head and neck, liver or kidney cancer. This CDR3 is CASSRAGGISPHGYTF. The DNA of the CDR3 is TGTGCCAGCAGCCGCGCAGGGGGGATATCTCCCCATGGCTACACCTTC. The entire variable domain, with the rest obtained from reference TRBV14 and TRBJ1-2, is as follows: EAGVTQFPSHSVIEKGQTVTLRCDPISGHDNLYWYRRVMGKEIKFLLHFVKESKQDESGMPNNRFLAERTGGTYSTLKVQPAELEDSGVYFCASSRAGGISPHGYTFGSGTRLTVV.